Listed here are 27 T cell receptor beta chains from one sample, sequenced in a study of a mutant IDH1 vaccine in newly diagnosed glioma (dated by TCRdb to about 2021). Receptor libraries were prepared by the immunoSEQ multiplex PCR assay. TCRdb carries this immuneACCESS record with in-frame sequences only. Its versions omit some clonotypes, under half of them owing to an unresolved V gene in the studies checked, with the rest unexplained. The sample table holds about 25,000 clones, of which around 82% were seen once. The ten largest clones capture approximately 9% of the sample. Their antigen targets remain unknown. The time point label for this specimen denotes: week 11, during vaccination. A 20-mer mutant IDH1 peptide at 300 micrograms in Montanide made up each vaccine dose, which was injected subcutaneously together with topical imiquimod. The starting material was PBMCs, obtained from a glioma patient whose treatment included an IDH1 peptide vaccine. These receptor sequences come from a woman aged 18-29 years with glioma.

The chain employs TRBV7-3 and TRBJ2-5; TRBD1 matches 8 bases. This CDR3 region has 14 residues. V shed 5 bases, J shed 4 bases, and the junction held 6 bases outside the gene matches. Germline-derived CDR1 and CDR2 are SGHTA and FQGTGA. CDR3 protein: CASSARGRSETQYF. The CDR3 DNA sequence: TGTGCCAGCAGCGCCAGGGGGCGTTCAGAGACCCAGTACTTC.

This CDR3 reads CASSVATGVGANVLTF. The DNA of the CDR3 is TGTGCCAGCAGCGTAGCTACAGGGGTTGGGGCCAACGTCCTGACTTTC. The rearrangement links TRBV9 to TRBJ2-6, with 7 bases fitting TRBD1. Germline lookup yields CDR1 SGDLS and CDR2 YYNGEE. This CDR3 is built from 16 residues. Losses at the gene ends were 0 bases for V and 3 bases for J; bases not matched to a gene: 3.

The gene calls are TRBV13 and TRBJ1-3, with D unresolved. Trimming stripped 8 bases from V and 1 base from J, with 12 bases between. CDR3 length: 14 residues. CDR1 and CDR2 (germline): PRHDT, FYEKMQ (reference sequence). The CDR3 is CASARLLSGNTIYF. The DNA of the CDR3 is TGTGCCAGCGCCCGACTTTTATCTGGAAACACCATATATTTT.

This clone was detected a few times. The rearrangement uses TRBV4-1 and TRBJ1-1; D is unclear. This CDR3 is 12 amino acids long. With 0 bases removed from V and 8 bases from J, the gap between germline ends came to 7 bases. Per germline, CDR1 MGHRA and CDR2 YSYEKL. Here the CDR3 reads CASSQELGEAFF. CDR3 nucleotide sequence: TGCGCCAGCAGCCAAGAGTTGGGAGAAGCTTTCTTT.

This clone has only one observation. This chain joins TRBV2 and TRBJ1-5; no definite D call. V dropped 10 bases and J dropped 1 base, with 11 bases sitting between them. Germline assignment: CDR1 SNHLY and CDR2 FYNNEI. This CDR3 has 13 residues. CDR3 residues: CATRRQSNQPQHF. CDR3 coding DNA: TGTGCCACCCGACGCCAAAGCAATCAGCCCCAGCATTTT.

V gene TRBV7-6 combines with J gene TRBJ1-1; 11 positions match TRBD1. The CDR3 totals 15 residues. CDR1 is SGHVS and CDR2 is FNYEAQ in the germline V gene. V lost 1 base, J lost 6 bases, and 4 bases stayed unmatched. The CDR3, as DNA: TGTGCCAGCAGCTTAGATCGGGGACAGGGGGCTGAAGCTTTCTTT. Translation gives CASSLDRGQGAEAFF.

The CDR3 nucleotides are TGTGCCAGCAGGACAGAAAACAATGAGCAGTTCTTC. Amino acid sequence: CASRTENNEQFF. The chain joins TRBV6-5 to TRBJ2-1; D perhaps matches TRBD1 (5 bases). Germline V gives CDR1 MNHEY, CDR2 SVGAGI. There are 12 residues in the CDR3. The ends were cut back, 6 bases at V and 5 bases at J, with 8 bases in the middle.

This rearrangement joins TRBV5-6 to TRBJ1-5, with D unclear. Germline CDR1 reads SGHDT; CDR2 reads YYEEEE. Deletions cut 0 bases from V and 3 bases from J, with 7 bases between. The CDR3 has 14 residues. The CDR3 here is CASSLGFVNQPQHF. The CDR3, as DNA: TGTGCCAGCAGCTTGGGGTTCGTCAATCAGCCCCAGCATTTT.

The chain has TRBV15 and TRBJ2-2; no definite D call. The CDR3 runs 13 residues. CDR1 is LNHNV, CDR2 YYDKDF, per germline (reference sequence). V gave up 2 bases and J gave up 1 base, with 2 bases separating them. CDR3 DNA: TGTGCCACCAGCAGAATGAACACCGGGGAGCTGTTTTTT. It codes for CATSRMNTGELFF.

This chain joins TRBV2 and TRBJ1-4; D remains unclear. This CDR3 region has 12 residues. Germline CDR1 is SNHLY and CDR2 is FYNNEI. The germline V and J ends were trimmed by 11 bases and 5 bases, with 12 bases remaining between them. Written as DNA, the CDR3 is TGTGCCGGACGGTATGGGAATGAAAAACTGTTTTTT. It encodes CAGRYGNEKLFF.

The chain combines TRBV2 with TRBJ2-7, with a weak D call TRBD2 (7 bases). The CDR3 covers 14 residues. Germline assignment: CDR1 SNHLY and CDR2 FYNNEI. Trimming took off 1 base at V and 4 bases at J, with 11 bases between the two ends. This CDR3 is CASSEVGGVYEQYF. In nucleotides, the CDR3 is TGTGCCAGCAGTGAAGTAGGGGGGGTTTACGAGCAGTACTTC. The full variable domain, completed using reference TRBV2 and TRBJ2-7, is EPEVTQTPSHQVTQMGQEVILRCVPISNHLYFYWYRQILGQKVEFLVSFYNNEISEKSEIFDDQFSVERPDGSNFTLKIRSTKLEDSAMYFCASSEVGGVYEQYFGPGTRLTVT.

The CDR3 bases are TGTGCCAGCAGCCTTAACTCCATCTCTAACTATGGCTACACCTTC. It yields the protein CASSLNSISNYGYTF. The chain couples TRBV7-2 to TRBJ1-2; no definite D call. CDR1 is SGHTA, CDR2 FQGNSA, per germline. Trimming left V 5 bases short and J 0 bases short, with 13 bases between. The CDR3 is 15 amino acids.

This chain uses TRBV6-5 with TRBJ1-2, with TRBD1 matching 10 bases. CDR1 MNHEY and CDR2 SVGAGI come from the germline V gene. This CDR3 region has 14 residues. The V segment lost 5 bases and the J segment 6 bases; nucleotides outside the gene matches: 6. This CDR3 is CASSPPGQGNGYTF. The DNA for the CDR3 is TGTGCCAGCAGTCCTCCGGGACAGGGGAATGGCTACACCTTC.

This chain links TRBV29-1 with TRBJ1-2; 8 bases match TRBD1. CDR1 is SQVTM and CDR2 is ANQGSEA in the germline V gene. The trim removed 6 bases at V and 0 bases at J, leaving 3 bases unmatched. This CDR3 spans 13 amino acids. CDR3 sequence reads: CSVGQDANYGYTF. In nucleotides, the CDR3 is TGCAGCGTGGGACAGGACGCTAACTATGGCTACACCTTC.

The V gene is TRBV30, the J gene TRBJ2-7; tentatively, D is TRBD2 (7 bases). The ends were cut back, 2 bases at V and 2 bases at J, with 13 bases in the middle. The CDR3 spans 14 residues. Germline V CDR1 and CDR2: GTSNPN, SVGIG (reference sequence). Here the CDR3 DNA reads TGTGCCTGGAGTATAGGGGGGGGCCCCTACGAGCAGTACTTC. Its translation: CAWSIGGGPYEQYF.

This clone has more than one count but fewer than ten. This chain connects TRBV5-6 to TRBJ2-5; 11 nucleotides align to TRBD2. The ends lost 3 bases at V and 4 bases at J; junction bases unmatched: 11. The CDR3 has 17 residues. Germline V gives CDR1 SGHDT, CDR2 YYEEEE. The CDR3 nucleotides read TGTGCCAGCAGCTCCCTCCAAACTAGCGGGAGTTCAGAGACCCAGTACTTC. Translated, it gives CASSSLQTSGSSETQYF.

The V gene is TRBV28, the J gene TRBJ2-5, with no clear D. The V gene lost 3 bases and the J gene lost 5 bases, with 13 bases spanning the gap. This CDR3 has 14 residues. Germline lookup yields CDR1 MDHEN and CDR2 SYDVKM. CDR3 DNA sequence: TGTGCCAGCAGTTTGACGCCAGGTTGGGAGACCCAGTACTTC. It encodes CASSLTPGWETQYF.

This clone has a handful of counts. V gene TRBV5-1 combines with J gene TRBJ1-1, with D unresolved. V dropped 7 bases and J dropped 1 base, with 14 bases sitting between them. The CDR3 runs 14 residues. CDR1 is SGHRS and CDR2 is YFSETQ in the germline V gene. This CDR3 is CASSPGNPNTEAFF. In nucleotides, the CDR3 is TGCGCCAGCTCTCCTGGAAATCCGAACACTGAAGCTTTCTTT.

The chain recombines TRBV5-4 with TRBJ2-6; D remains ambiguous. V lost 4 bases, J lost 0 bases, and 8 bases lay in between. The CDR3 is made up of 15 amino acids. Per the germline V gene, CDR1 is SGHNT and CDR2 is YYREEE (reference sequence). This CDR3 is CASSPEVSGANVLTF. For the CDR3, the DNA is TGTGCCAGCAGCCCTGAGGTCTCTGGGGCCAACGTCCTGACTTTC.

This clone was observed a handful of times. The rearrangement uses TRBV5-4 and TRBJ1-1; D is perhaps TRBD1 (5 bases). Germline V gene data show CDR1 as SGHNT and CDR2 as YYREEE (reference sequence). Trimming stripped 4 bases from V and 0 bases from J, with 13 bases between. This CDR3 is 15 amino acids long. CDR3 coding DNA: TGTGCCAGCAGCACATGGAGGGGATTGAACACTGAAGCTTTCTTT. The encoded protein is CASSTWRGLNTEAFF.

The chain combines TRBV12-5 with TRBJ1-2; perhaps TRBD1 as D (6 bases). The germline CDR1 and CDR2 sequences are LGHNT and FRNRAP. Trimming took 5 bases from V and 0 from J, leaving 22 bases between them. CDR3 length: 18 residues. In DNA form, the CDR3 reads TGTGCTAGTGGTCTACCGGGACACCTACAGCCCTCTAACTATGGCTACACCTTC. It yields the protein CASGLPGHLQPSNYGYTF. The full variable domain, with the rest looked up from reference TRBV12-5 and TRBJ1-2, is DARVTQTPRHKVTEMGQEVTMRCQPILGHNTVFWYRQTMMQGLELLAYFRNRAPLDDSGMPKDRFSAEMPDATLATLKIQPSEPRDSAVYFCASGLPGHLQPSNYGYTFGSGTRLTVV.

The genes are TRBV5-1 and TRBJ2-5; no clear D gene. Germline lookup yields CDR1 SGHRS and CDR2 YFSETQ. CDR3 size: 15 residues. Trimming left V 4 bases short and J 1 base short, with 14 bases between. The CDR3 DNA reads TGCGCCAGCAGCCAGGCCCGGGTAACCCAAGAGACCCAGTACTTC. It encodes CASSQARVTQETQYF.

This chain connects TRBV5-1 to TRBJ2-1; 9 positions match TRBD2. CDR3 length: 15 residues. Losses at the gene ends were 0 bases for V and 2 bases for J; bases not matched to a gene: 0. The germline V gene encodes CDR1 SGHRS and CDR2 YFSETQ. DNA of the CDR3: TGCGCCAGCAGCTTGGGACTAGCGGCCTACAATGAGCAGTTCTTC. It specifies CASSLGLAAYNEQFF.

The V gene is TRBV30, the J gene TRBJ1-2, with D hard to call. V shed 8 bases and J shed 3 bases, with 16 bases lying between them. This CDR3 spans 13 amino acids. From germline, CDR1 is GTSNPN and CDR2 SVGIG (reference sequence). For the CDR3, the DNA is TGTGCCAGATCAACAGTGGCTGACTATGGCTACACCTTC. Its translation is CARSTVADYGYTF.

The chain combines TRBV19 with TRBJ1-5; possibly TRBD1 for D (5 bases). The CDR3 has 14 amino acids. V lost 4 bases, J lost 0 bases, and 7 bases lay in between. Per the germline V gene, CDR1 is LNHDA and CDR2 is SQIVND (reference sequence). As DNA, the CDR3 is TGTGCCAGTAGTAGGGGGATTAGCAATCAGCCCCAGCATTTT. It translates to CASSRGISNQPQHF.

CDR3 region: CASTYLAGAIETQYF. DNA for the CDR3: TGTGCCAGCACCTATCTAGCGGGAGCAATTGAGACCCAGTACTTC. The chain joins TRBV6-1 to TRBJ2-5; 10 bases are a match to TRBD2. The V gene end was trimmed by 7 bases and the J gene end by 5 bases; junction bases not matched to a gene: 10. This CDR3 spans 15 amino acids. The germline CDR1 and CDR2 sequences are MNHNS and SASEGT.

The chain employs TRBV9 and TRBJ1-2; TRBD1 matches 9 bases. V gave up 3 bases and J gave up 6 bases; unmatched junction bases: 9. Germline V gene data show CDR1 as SGDLS and CDR2 as YYNGEE. The CDR3 spans 15 residues. The DNA for the CDR3 is TGTGCCAGCAGCGCCCGCCCCGGACAGGGGCATGGCTACACCTTC. Protein product: CASSARPGQGHGYTF.